Described below is a single T cell receptor (beta chain) sequence and its context. A junction end diverges from the germline sequence, so it may reflect a read error. The CDR3 length is 19 residues. Looked up from germline, CDR1 is MDHEN and CDR2 is SYDVKM. These data are taken from a study of shared clonotypes between healthy human individuals. Sequenced by immunoSEQ multiplex PCR; TCRdb stores in-frame clones only, minus some. Of roughly 1.4 million clones listed, about 98.5% are singletons. What was sequenced was naive CD4+ T cells sorted from blood. As for subset: CD45RA+ positively selected. The clonotype was recovered from a man between 25 and 39 years old in good health. This sequence joins TRBV28 and TRBJ2-7, with 12 bases aligning to TRBD2. CDR3 residues: CASSLWQQTSGSFSYGQYF. The CDR3, as DNA: TGTGCCAGCAGTTTATGGCAGCAGACTAGCGGGAGTTTTTCCTACGGGCAGTACTTC.